Sequencing of this T cell receptor (beta chain) was carried out in a study of T cell responses to AZD1222 COVID-19 vaccine. Regarding the study as a whole: Baseline seropositives among AZD1222 recipients totaled only five or six. Variant regions that are unmutated are reportedly the target of nearly half of spike-specific TCRs.

Germline assignment: CDR1 MDHEN and CDR2 SYDVKM. The CDR3 covers 15 residues. V trimming: 4 bases; J trimming: 12 bases; junction bases outside the gene matches: 12. Libraries were prepared by immunoSEQ multiplex PCR; TCRdb keeps only in-frame clonotypes and omits some of them. In the table there are 84,000 or so clones, 85% to 90% of which are singletons. This clone was counted a single time. Its specificity is unknown. The material was peripheral blood, obtained on day 0 of AZD1222 vaccination. The source is an adult in good health. The chain is built from TRBV28 and TRBJ1-2, with TRBD1 matching over 12 bases. The CDR3 sequence: CASSSTGTGGFLNTF. Here the CDR3 DNA reads TGTGCCAGCAGTTCTACCGGGACAGGGGGCTTTCTTAACACCTTC.